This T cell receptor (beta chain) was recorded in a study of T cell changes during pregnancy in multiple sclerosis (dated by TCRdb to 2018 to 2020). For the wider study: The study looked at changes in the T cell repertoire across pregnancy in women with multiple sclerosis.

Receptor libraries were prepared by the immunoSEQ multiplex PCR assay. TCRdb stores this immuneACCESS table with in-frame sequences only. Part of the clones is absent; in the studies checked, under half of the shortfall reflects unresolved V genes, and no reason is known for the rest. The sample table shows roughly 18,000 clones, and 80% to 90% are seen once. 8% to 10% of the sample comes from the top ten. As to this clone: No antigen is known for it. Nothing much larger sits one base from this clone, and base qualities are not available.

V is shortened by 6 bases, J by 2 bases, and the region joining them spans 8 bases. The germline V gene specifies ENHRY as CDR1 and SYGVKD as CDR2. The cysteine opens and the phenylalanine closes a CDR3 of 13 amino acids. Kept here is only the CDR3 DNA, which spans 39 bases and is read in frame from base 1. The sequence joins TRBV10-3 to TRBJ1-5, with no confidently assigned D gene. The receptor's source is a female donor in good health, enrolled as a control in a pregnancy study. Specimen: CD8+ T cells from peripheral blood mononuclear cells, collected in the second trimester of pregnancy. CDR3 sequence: CAISSGGNQPQHF. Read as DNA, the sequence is TGTGCCATCAGCTCCGGGGGCAATCAGCCCCAGCATTTT.